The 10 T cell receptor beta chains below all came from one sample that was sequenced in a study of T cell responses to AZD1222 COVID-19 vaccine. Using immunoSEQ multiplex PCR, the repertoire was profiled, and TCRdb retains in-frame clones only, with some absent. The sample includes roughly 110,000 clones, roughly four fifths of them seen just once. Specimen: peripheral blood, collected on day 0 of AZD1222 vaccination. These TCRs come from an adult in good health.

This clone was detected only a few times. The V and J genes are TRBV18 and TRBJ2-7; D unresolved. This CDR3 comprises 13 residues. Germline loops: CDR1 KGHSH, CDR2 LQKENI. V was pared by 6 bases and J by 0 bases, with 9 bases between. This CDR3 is CASSQLSSYEQYF. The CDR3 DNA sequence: TGTGCCAGCTCCCAATTAAGCTCCTACGAGCAGTACTTC.

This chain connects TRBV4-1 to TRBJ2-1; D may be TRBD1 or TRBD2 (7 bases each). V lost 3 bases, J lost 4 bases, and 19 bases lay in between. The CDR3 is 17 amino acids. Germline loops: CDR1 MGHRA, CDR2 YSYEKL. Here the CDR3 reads CASSQEGASGFYNEQFF. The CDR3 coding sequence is TGCGCCAGCAGCCAGGAGGGGGCTAGCGGCTTTTACAATGAGCAGTTCTTC.

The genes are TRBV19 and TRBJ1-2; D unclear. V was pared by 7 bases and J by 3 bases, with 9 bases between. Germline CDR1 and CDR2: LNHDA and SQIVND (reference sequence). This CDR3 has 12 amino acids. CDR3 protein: CASNQRDYGYTF. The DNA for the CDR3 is TGTGCCAGTAACCAGAGAGACTATGGCTACACCTTC.

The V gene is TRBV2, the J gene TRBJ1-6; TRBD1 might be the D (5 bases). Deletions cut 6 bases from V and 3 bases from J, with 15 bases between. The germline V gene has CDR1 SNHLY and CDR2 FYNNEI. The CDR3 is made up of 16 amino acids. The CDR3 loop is CASSDRPEGYNSPLHF. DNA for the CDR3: TGTGCCAGCAGCGACAGACCCGAGGGCTATAATTCACCCCTCCACTTT.

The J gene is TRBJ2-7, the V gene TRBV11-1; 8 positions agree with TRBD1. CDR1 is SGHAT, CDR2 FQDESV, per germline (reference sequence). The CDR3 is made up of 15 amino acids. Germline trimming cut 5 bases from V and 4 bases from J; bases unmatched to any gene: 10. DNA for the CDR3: TGTGCCAGCAGCCCGAACCGGGACAGGCTATACGAGCAGTACTTC. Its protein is CASSPNRDRLYEQYF. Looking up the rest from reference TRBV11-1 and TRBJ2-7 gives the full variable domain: EAEVAQSPRYKITEKSQAVAFWCDPISGHATLYWYRQILGQGPELLVQFQDESVVDDSQLPKDRFSAERLKGVDSTLKIQPAELGDSAMYLCASSPNRDRLYEQYFGPGTRLTVT.

CDR3 DNA: TGTGCCAGTAGTATGGCGGTAATGAACACTGAAGCTTTCTTT. Residues: CASSMAVMNTEAFF. The chain carries TRBV19 and TRBJ1-1; D not resolved. The ends were cut back, 3 bases at V and 0 bases at J, with 8 bases in the middle. The CDR3 is made up of 14 amino acids. Germline V CDR1 and CDR2: LNHDA, SQIVND (reference sequence).

CDR3 in amino acids: CASSLQLAGGFPSEQFF. CDR3 bases: TGTGCCAGCAGCCTACAACTAGCGGGGGGGTTCCCGTCGGAGCAGTTCTTC. The chain carries TRBV3-1 (or the pseudogene TRBV3-2) and TRBJ2-1, with 13 bases fitting TRBD2. CDR3 length: 17 residues. V lost 4 bases, J lost 10 bases, and 13 bases stayed unmatched. CDR1 is LGHDT, CDR2 YNNKEL, per germline (reference sequence).

The CDR3 spells CASNGDRRVDSPLHF. In DNA form, the CDR3 reads TGTGCCAGCAACGGGGACAGAAGGGTAGATTCACCCCTCCACTTT. This chain connects TRBV7-9 to TRBJ1-6, with 7 bases lining up with TRBD1. The germline V gene has CDR1 SEHNR and CDR2 FQNEAQ (reference sequence). V gave up 7 bases and J gave up 8 bases; unmatched junction bases: 11. CDR3 size: 15 residues.

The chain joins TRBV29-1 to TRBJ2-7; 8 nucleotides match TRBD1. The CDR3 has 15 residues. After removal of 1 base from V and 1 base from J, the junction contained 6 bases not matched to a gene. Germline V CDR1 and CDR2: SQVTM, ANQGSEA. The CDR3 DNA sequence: TGCAGCGTTGAAGCGTCCGGGACAGGATCCTACGAGCAGTACTTC. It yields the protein CSVEASGTGSYEQYF.

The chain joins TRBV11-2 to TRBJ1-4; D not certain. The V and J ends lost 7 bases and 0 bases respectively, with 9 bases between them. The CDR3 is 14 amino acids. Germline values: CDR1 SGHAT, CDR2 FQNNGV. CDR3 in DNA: TGTGCCAGCACCCTTAGTCCAACTAATGAAAAACTGTTTTTT. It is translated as CASTLSPTNEKLFF.